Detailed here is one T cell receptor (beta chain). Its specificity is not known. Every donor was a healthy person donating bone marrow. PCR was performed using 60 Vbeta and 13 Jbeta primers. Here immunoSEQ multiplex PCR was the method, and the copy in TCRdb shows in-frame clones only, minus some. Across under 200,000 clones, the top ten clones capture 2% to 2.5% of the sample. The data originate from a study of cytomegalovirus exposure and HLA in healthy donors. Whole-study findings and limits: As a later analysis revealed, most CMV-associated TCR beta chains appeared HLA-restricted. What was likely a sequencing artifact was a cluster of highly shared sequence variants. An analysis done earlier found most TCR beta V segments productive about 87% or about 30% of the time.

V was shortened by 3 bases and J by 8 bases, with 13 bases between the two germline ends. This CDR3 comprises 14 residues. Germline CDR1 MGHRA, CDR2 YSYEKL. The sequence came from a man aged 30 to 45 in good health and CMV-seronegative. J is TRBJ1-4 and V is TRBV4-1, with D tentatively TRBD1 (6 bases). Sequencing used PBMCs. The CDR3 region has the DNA TGCGCCAGCAGCCAGGGACAAGGGGAGGAAAAACTGTTTTTT. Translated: CASSQGQGEEKLFF.